This T cell receptor (beta chain) was sequenced during a study of cytomegalovirus exposure and HLA in healthy donors. Overall study results and limits: The HLA-A and HLA-B alleles of most subjects were reportedly predicted accurately from TCR beta sequences. A later analysis revealed that TCR association rates differed between HLA loci, peaking at DRB1 and bottoming out at HLA-C.

As regards this clone: Its antigen remains unidentified.

There are 14 residues in the CDR3. The germline V gene has CDR1 LNHDA and CDR2 SQIVND (reference sequence). V was clipped by 4 bases and J by 5 bases, with 11 bases between them. Primers included in the PCR were 60 Vbeta and 13 Jbeta primers. Method: immunoSEQ multiplex PCR; TCRdb's copy keeps in-frame clones and lacks some. This sample's clone table lists under 120,000 clones. The clonotype originates from a man aged 45 to 65 in good health and CMV-seronegative. V usage is TRBV19 and J usage is TRBJ1-4; D gene unclear. The sample was PBMCs. Here the CDR3 DNA reads TGTGCCAGTAGTAAACAGTCACAGAATGAAAAACTGTTTTTT. It specifies CASSKQSQNEKLFF.